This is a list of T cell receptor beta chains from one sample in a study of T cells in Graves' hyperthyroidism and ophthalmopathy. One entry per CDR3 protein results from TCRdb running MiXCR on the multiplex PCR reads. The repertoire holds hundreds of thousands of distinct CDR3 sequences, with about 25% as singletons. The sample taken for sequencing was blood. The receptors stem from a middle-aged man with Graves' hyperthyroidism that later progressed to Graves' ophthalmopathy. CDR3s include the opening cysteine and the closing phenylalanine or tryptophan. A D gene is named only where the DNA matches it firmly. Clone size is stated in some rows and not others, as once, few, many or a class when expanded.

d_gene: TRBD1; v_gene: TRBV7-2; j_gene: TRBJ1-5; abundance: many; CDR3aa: CASSSGQGKNQPQHF; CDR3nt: TGTGCCAGCAGCTCAGGACAGGGGAAAAATCAGCCCCAGCATTTT
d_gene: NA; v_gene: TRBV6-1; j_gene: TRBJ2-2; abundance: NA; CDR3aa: CASRTPGGTGELFF; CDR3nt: TGTGCCAGCAGGACCCCGGGCGGCACCGGGGAGCTGTTTTTT
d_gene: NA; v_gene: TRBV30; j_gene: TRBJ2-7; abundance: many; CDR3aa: CAWSVGGQAYEQYF; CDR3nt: TGTGCCTGGAGTGTAGGAGGGCAGGCCTACGAGCAGTACTTC
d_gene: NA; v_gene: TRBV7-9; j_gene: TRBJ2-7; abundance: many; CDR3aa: CASSWGSLGYEQYF; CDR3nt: TGTGCCAGCAGTTGGGGCTCCCTGGGATACGAGCAGTACTTC
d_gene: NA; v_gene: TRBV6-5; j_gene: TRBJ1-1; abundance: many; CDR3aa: CATRFRARGSEAFF; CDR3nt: TGTGCCACTCGATTTCGGGCCAGAGGCTCTGAAGCTTTCTTT
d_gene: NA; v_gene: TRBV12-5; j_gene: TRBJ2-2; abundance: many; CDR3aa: CASAGGQGYAGELFF; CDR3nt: TGTGCTAGTGCTGGGGGGCAGGGGTATGCCGGGGAGCTGTTTTTT
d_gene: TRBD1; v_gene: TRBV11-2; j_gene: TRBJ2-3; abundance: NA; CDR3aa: CASSFLGQGASDTQYF; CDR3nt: TGTGCCAGCAGCTTTCTCGGACAGGGGGCTTCAGATACGCAGTATTTT
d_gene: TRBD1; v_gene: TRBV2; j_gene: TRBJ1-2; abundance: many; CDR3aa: CASSEAFLRDRGPYGYTF; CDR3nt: TGTGCCAGCAGTGAAGCTTTCCTCCGGGACAGGGGTCCCTATGGCTACACCTTC
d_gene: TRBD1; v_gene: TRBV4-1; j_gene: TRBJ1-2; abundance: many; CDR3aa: CASSQEGTGIHYGYTF; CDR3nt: TGCGCCAGCAGCCAAGAGGGGACAGGGATCCACTATGGCTACACCTTC
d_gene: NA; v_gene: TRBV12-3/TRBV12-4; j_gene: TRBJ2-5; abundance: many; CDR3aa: CASSNTLRADRETQYF; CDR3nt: TGTGCCAGCAGCAATACGCTCCGAGCGGACCGGGAGACCCAGTACTTC
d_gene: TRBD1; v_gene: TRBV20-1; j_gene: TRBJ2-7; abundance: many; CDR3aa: CSGHTGTGSYEQYF; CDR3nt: TGCAGTGGCCACACCGGGACAGGCTCCTACGAGCAGTACTTC
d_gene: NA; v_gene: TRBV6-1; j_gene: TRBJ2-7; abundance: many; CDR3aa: CASSKTGRSEQYF; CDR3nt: TGTGCCAGCAGTAAGACAGGAAGGAGCGAGCAGTACTTC
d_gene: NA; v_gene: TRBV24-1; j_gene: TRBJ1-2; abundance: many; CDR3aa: CATSDSTSALGRDGYTF; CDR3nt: TGTGCCACCAGTGACTCGACTTCGGCCCTGGGCCGAGATGGCTACACCTTC
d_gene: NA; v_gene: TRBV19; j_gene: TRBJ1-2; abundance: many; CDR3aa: CASSIDPAARLYGYTF; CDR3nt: TGTGCCAGTAGTATAGATCCCGCTGCTCGTCTCTATGGCTACACCTTC
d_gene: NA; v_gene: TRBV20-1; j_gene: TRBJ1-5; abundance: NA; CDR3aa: CSAQTPGEQPQHF; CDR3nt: TGCAGTGCCCAAACCCCGGGGGAGCAGCCCCAGCATTTT
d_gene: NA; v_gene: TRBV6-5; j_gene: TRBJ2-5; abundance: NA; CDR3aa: CASSYRTGEVGETQYF; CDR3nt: TGTGCCAGCAGTTACAGGACGGGAGAGGTGGGGGAGACCCAGTACTTC
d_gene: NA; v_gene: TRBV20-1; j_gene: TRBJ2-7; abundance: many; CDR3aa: CSARSPDGTDPYEQYF; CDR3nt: TGCAGTGCTAGAAGTCCTGACGGGACTGATCCCTACGAGCAGTACTTC
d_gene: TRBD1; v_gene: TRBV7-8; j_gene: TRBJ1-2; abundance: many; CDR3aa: CASSLDRAGRGYTF; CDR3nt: TGTGCCAGCAGCTTGGACAGGGCTGGTCGGGGCTACACCTTC
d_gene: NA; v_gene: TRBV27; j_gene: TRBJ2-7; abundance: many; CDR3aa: CASSDTGTVYEQYF; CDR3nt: TGTGCCAGCAGCGACACCGGGACTGTCTACGAGCAGTACTTC
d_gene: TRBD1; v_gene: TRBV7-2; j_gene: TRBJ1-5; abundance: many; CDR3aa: CASSLGQGIGQPQHF; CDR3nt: TGTGCCAGCAGCTTAGGACAGGGCATTGGTCAGCCCCAGCATTTT
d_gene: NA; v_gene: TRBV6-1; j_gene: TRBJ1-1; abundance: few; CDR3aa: CASRLRVSDLFEAFF; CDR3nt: TGTGCCAGCAGGCTTCGGGTCTCGGACCTATTCGAAGCTTTCTTT
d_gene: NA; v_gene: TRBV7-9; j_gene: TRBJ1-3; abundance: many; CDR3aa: CASSHPLGGNTIYF; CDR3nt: TGTGCCAGCAGCCACCCTTTGGGAGGAAACACCATATATTTT
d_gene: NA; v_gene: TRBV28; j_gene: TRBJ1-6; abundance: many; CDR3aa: CASTVVLGNSPLHF; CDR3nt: TGTGCCAGCACCGTCGTCCTGGGGAATTCACCCCTCCACTTT
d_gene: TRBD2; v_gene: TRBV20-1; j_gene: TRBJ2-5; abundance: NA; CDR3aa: CSASGLAEGQETQYF; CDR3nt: TGCAGTGCTTCCGGACTAGCGGAGGGACAAGAGACCCAGTACTTC
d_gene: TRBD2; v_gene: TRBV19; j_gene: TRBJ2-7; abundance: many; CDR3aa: CASSITSGTMYEQYF; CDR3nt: TGTGCCAGTAGTATAACCAGCGGGACGATGTACGAGCAGTACTTC
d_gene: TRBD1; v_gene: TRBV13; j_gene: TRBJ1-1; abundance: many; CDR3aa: CASSLVGQGDNTEAFF; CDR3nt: TGTGCCAGCAGCTTAGTGGGACAGGGCGATAACACTGAAGCTTTCTTT
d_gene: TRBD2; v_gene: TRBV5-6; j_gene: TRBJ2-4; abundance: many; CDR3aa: CASSTSGAKNIQYF; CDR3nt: TGTGCCAGCAGCACTAGCGGCGCCAAAAACATCCAGTACTTC
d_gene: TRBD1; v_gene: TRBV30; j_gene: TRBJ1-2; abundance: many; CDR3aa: CAWEYRGDGYTF; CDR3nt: TGTGCCTGGGAGTACAGGGGAGATGGCTACACCTTC
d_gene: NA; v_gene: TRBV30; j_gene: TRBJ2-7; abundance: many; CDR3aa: CAWSVQRKQYF; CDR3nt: TGTGCCTGGAGTGTACAGCGAAAGCAGTACTTC
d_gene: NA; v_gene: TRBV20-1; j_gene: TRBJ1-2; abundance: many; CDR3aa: CSARDSKTEGYTF; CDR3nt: TGCAGTGCTAGAGATTCCAAAACCGAGGGCTACACCTTC
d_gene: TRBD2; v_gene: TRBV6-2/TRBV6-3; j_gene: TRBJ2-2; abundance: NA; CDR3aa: CASSYGTSGRATGELFF; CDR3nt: TGTGCCAGCAGCTACGGGACTAGCGGGAGGGCCACCGGGGAGCTGTTTTTT
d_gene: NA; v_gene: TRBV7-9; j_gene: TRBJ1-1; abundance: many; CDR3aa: CASSLVEADGEAFF; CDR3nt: TGTGCCAGCAGCTTAGTGGAGGCAGACGGCGAAGCTTTCTTT
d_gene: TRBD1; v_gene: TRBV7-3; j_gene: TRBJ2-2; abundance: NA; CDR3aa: CASSLSPPGGNTGELFF; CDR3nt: TGTGCCAGCAGCTTAAGCCCTCCAGGGGGGAACACCGGGGAGCTGTTTTTT
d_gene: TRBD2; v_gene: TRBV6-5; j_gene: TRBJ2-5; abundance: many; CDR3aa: CASGAGVVETQYF; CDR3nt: TGTGCCAGCGGGGCGGGAGTAGTGGAGACCCAGTACTTC
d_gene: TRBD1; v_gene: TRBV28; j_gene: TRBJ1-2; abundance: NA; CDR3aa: CASSDRARTYGYTF; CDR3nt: TGTGCCAGCAGCGACAGGGCCCGGACGTATGGCTACACCTTC
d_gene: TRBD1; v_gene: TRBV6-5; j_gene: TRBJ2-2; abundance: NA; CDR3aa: CASSWVTGGARTGELFF; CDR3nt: TGTGCCAGCAGTTGGGTTACAGGGGGCGCTAGGACCGGGGAGCTGTTTTTT
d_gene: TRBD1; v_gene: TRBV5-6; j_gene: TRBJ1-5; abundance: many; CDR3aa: CASSFGTGVGQPQHF; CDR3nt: TGTGCCAGCAGCTTCGGGACAGGGGTAGGTCAGCCCCAGCATTTT
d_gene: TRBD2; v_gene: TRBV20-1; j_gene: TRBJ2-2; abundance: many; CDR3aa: CSAPTSGSTGELFF; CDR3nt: TGCAGTGCACCTACTAGCGGAAGCACCGGGGAGCTGTTTTTT
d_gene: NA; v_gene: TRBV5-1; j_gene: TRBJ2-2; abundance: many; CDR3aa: CASSLFQGYTGELFF; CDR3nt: TGCGCCAGCAGCTTGTTCCAGGGGTACACCGGGGAGCTGTTTTTT
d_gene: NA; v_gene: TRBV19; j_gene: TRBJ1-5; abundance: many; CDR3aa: CASSTSTDSYSNQPQHF; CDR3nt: TGTGCCAGTAGTACCTCGACGGACAGCTATAGCAATCAGCCCCAGCATTTT
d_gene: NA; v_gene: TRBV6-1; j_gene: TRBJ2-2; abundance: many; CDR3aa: CASSLRGAGELFF; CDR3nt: TGTGCCAGCAGCCTCCGAGGGGCCGGGGAGCTGTTTTTT
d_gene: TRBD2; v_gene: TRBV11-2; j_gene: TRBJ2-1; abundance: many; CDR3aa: CASSLLAGVFNEQFF; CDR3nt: TGTGCCAGCAGCTTACTAGCGGGAGTTTTTAATGAGCAGTTCTTC
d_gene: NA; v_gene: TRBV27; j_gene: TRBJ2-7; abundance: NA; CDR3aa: CASRHSVEQYF; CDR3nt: TGTGCCAGCAGACATAGTGTCGAGCAGTACTTC
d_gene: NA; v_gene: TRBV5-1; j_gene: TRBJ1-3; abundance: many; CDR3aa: CASSPNRDSPLGNTIYF; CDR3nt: TGCGCCAGCAGCCCGAACCGAGACAGCCCCCTTGGAAACACCATATATTTT
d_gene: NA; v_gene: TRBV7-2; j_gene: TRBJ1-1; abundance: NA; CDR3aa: CASSSGRGAFF; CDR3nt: TGTGCCAGCAGCTCAGGGAGGGGAGCTTTCTTT
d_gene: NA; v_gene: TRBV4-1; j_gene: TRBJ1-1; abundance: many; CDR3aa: CASSQDGFGRMNTEAFF; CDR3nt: TGCGCCAGCAGCCAAGATGGGTTTGGCCGCATGAACACTGAAGCTTTCTTT
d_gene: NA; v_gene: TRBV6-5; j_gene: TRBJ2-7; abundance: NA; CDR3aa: CASSYSTEQYF; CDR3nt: TGTGCCAGCAGTTACTCGACCGAGCAGTACTTC